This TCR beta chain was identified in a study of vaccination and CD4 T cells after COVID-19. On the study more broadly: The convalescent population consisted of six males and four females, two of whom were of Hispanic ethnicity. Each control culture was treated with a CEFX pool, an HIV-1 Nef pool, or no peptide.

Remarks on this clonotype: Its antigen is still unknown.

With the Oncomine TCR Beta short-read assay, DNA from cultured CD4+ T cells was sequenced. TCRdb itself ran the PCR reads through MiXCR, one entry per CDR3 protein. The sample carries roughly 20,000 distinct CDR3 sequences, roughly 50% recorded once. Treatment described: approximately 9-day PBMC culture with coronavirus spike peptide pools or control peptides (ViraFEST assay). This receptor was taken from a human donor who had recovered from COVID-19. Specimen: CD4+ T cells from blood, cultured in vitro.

The CDR3 protein is CASRRGTSNTGELFF. As DNA, the CDR3 is TGTGCCAGCAGAAGAGGGACTTCGAACACCGGGGAGCTGTTTTTT. The J gene is TRBJ2-2, the V gene TRBV27, with D perhaps TRBD2 (6 bases). V shed 6 bases and J shed 0 bases, with 11 bases lying between them. Germline values: CDR1 MNHEY, CDR2 SMNVEV (reference sequence). The CDR3 is 15 amino acids.